This entry concerns a single T cell receptor beta chain. This sample stems from a study of blood T cell repertoires in COVID-19. Study background: Spain, Italy and the United States supplied samples that represented acute and convalescent COVID-19.

Profiling relied on immunoSEQ multiplex PCR, and the TCRdb table lists in-frame clones only, not all of them. This sample has 75,000 to 100,000 clones, with approximately 90% found just once. The CDR3 is 14 residues long. The V and J ends lost 2 bases and 2 bases respectively, with 10 bases between them. In germline, CDR1 is SGHDT, CDR2 YYEEEE. This chain connects TRBV5-6 to TRBJ1-2, with no clear D. The sequence was obtained from a man in his 70s with acute or convalescent COVID-19. Sequencing was carried out using peripheral blood. The CDR3 loop is CASSFYGGNYGYTF. CDR3 DNA sequence: TGTGCCAGCAGCTTTTACGGCGGGAACTATGGCTACACCTTC. Full variable domain (outside the CDR3, taken from reference TRBV5-6 and TRBJ1-2): DAGVTQSPTHLIKTRGQQVTLRCSPKSGHDTVSWYQQALGQGPQFIFQYYEEEERQRGNFPDRFSGHQFPNYSSELNVNALLLGDSALYLCASSFYGGNYGYTFGSGTRLTVV.